This is a list of T cell receptor beta chains from one sample in a study of blood T cell repertoires in COVID-19. Assay used: immunoSEQ multiplex PCR; TCRdb lists only in-frame clones, some missing. This sample has around 70,000 clones, with about 69% found just once. The sample consisted of peripheral blood. All receptors derive from a man between 65 and 85 years old with acute or convalescent COVID-19. Each CDR3 is given with its conserved first and last residue. D genes are given only for firm matches. Expanded clones get a size class; other rows say once, few or many, or leave the size out.

v_call	clone_size	d_call	j_call	cdr3_nt	cdr3_aa
TRBV29-1	NA	NA	TRBJ1-2	TGCAGCGTTGAAGAAGGAGGGTTTGACACCTTC	CSVEEGGFDTF
TRBV18	NA	NA	TRBJ2-1	TGTGCCAGCTCAGACCCCGGCGGGATTGTGGTTGATGAGCAGTTCTTC	CASSDPGGIVVDEQFF
TRBV28	NA	TRBD1	TRBJ2-5	TGTGCCAGCAGCCCCGGGACAGCCTACCAAGAGACCCAGTACTTC	CASSPGTAYQETQYF
TRBV11-2	NA	NA	TRBJ1-5	TGTGCCAGCAGCTTAAACAGGAATAGCAATCAGCCCCAGCATTTT	CASSLNRNSNQPQHF
TRBV7-9	few	NA	TRBJ2-7	TGTGCCAGCAGCTTCGACAGCCCCTGGGGGGCCTACGAGCAGTACTTC	CASSFDSPWGAYEQYF
TRBV7-9	NA	NA	TRBJ1-1	TGTGCCAGCAGCTTCTTCTACACGACACAAGGGGACACTGAAGCTTTCTTT	CASSFFYTTQGDTEAFF
TRBV19	NA	TRBD1	TRBJ1-3	TGTGCCAGTAGTATGGGGGACAGGGCGACCTTCTCTGGAAACACCATATATTTT	CASSMGDRATFSGNTIYF
TRBV18	NA	TRBD1	TRBJ2-1	TGTGCCAGCTCAACGGGACAGGTCTCCTACAATGAGCAGTTCTTC	CASSTGQVSYNEQFF
TRBV3-1/TRBV3-2	NA	NA	TRBJ1-3	TGTGCCAGCAGCCAAGATTGGGCCAGCTTAGACACCATATATTTT	CASSQDWASLDTIYF
TRBV28	NA	TRBD1	TRBJ1-2	TGTGCCAGCACCAATATACCTAAGGACAGGGGTTCCTATGGCTACACCTTC	CASTNIPKDRGSYGYTF
TRBV6-2/TRBV6-3	NA	TRBD1	TRBJ1-2	TGTGCCAGCAGTTACGCCTTGCAGGGACAGGGCTATGGCTACACCTTC	CASSYALQGQGYGYTF
TRBV24-1	NA	TRBD1	TRBJ1-2	TGTGCCACTTCCGGGACAGCTTATGGCTACACCTTC	CATSGTAYGYTF
TRBV4-3	NA	TRBD1	TRBJ1-2	TGCGCCAGCAGCCCCCAGGGCCGGGACAGCTATGGCTACACCTTC	CASSPQGRDSYGYTF
TRBV6-1	NA	NA	TRBJ1-2	TGTGCCAGCAGTGAATTGTACAGTAAAATAGACTACACCTTC	CASSELYSKIDYTF